A selection of T cell receptor beta chains follows, all from one sample in a study of OX40 agonist ivuxolimab in advanced cancers. Measured with immunoSEQ multiplex PCR; TCRdb has only the in-frame clones, and not every one. This sample has 55,000 to 75,000 clones, with around 87% found just once. The material sequenced was CD4+ or CD8+ T cells sorted from blood, taken in a trial of the OX40 agonist ivuxolimab. The receptors come from an adult with an advanced solid tumor such as melanoma, head and neck, liver or kidney cancer. Each CDR3 is given with its conserved first and last residue. D genes are given only for firm matches. Some rows mark clone size as missing; the rest say once, few, many or name a class of expanded clone.

v_call	j_call	d_call	clone_size	cdr3_nt	cdr3_aa
TRBV29-1	TRBJ1-1	TRBD1	.	TGCAGCGTTCAAAGGGGACAGGACACTGAAGCTTTCTTT	CSVQRGQDTEAFF
TRBV5-6	TRBJ1-1	.	once	TGTGCCAGCAGCTTGGTAGGAATATCTGAAGCTTTCTTT	CASSLVGISEAFF
TRBV7-3	TRBJ1-1	TRBD1	.	TGTGCCAGCAGCGTTACAGGGGAAACTGAAGCTTTCTTT	CASSVTGETEAFF
TRBV4-1	TRBJ2-7	.	.	TGCGCCAGCAGCCCTGGACTGCACTACGAGCAGTACTTC	CASSPGLHYEQYF
TRBV27	TRBJ2-7	TRBD1	.	TGTGCCAGCAGTTTTGGACAGGGACTTGGCGCCAGACCAGTCGAGCAGTACTTC	CASSFGQGLGARPVEQYF
TRBV30	TRBJ1-4	.	few	TGTGCCTGGAGCACACAGGGAGGGGAAAAACTGTTTTTT	CAWSTQGGEKLFF
TRBV4-3	TRBJ2-3	.	.	TGCGCCAGCAGCCACGGACAGTCTAGCACAGATACGCAGTATTTT	CASSHGQSSTDTQYF
TRBV2	TRBJ1-2	.	.	TGTGCCAGCAGTGAAGTCAAAAACTATGGCTACACCTTC	CASSEVKNYGYTF
TRBV5-1	TRBJ2-2	TRBD2	once	TGCGCCAGCACGGGACTAGCGGGCAACACCGGGGAGCTGTTTTTT	CASTGLAGNTGELFF
TRBV11-2	TRBJ2-2	TRBD1	.	TGTGCCAGCAGCCCAGGACCGGGACAGGGGAACACCGGGGAGCTGTTTTTT	CASSPGPGQGNTGELFF
TRBV28	TRBJ1-1	.	.	TGTGCCAGCAGTCATTCCAGAGGAGCTTTCTTT	CASSHSRGAFF
TRBV5-1	TRBJ1-2	.	once	TGCGCCAGCAGCCTTCAAATTAGCGGGCCCCGAGAGGTTCGTGGCTACACCTTC	CASSLQISGPREVRGYTF
TRBV7-9	TRBJ2-1	TRBD2	.	TGTGCCAGCAGCTTATGGATGGTAGCGGGGAAAATTTACAATGAGCAGTTCTTC	CASSLWMVAGKIYNEQFF
TRBV29-1	TRBJ2-5	TRBD2	.	TGCAGCGTCGGGGGGGATGCGGTCCAAGAGACCCAGTACTTC	CSVGGDAVQETQYF
TRBV2	TRBJ1-2	.	.	TGTGCCAGCAGTACCGGCGGGGGGGCGAGTGGCTACACCTTC	CASSTGGGASGYTF
TRBV9	TRBJ1-2	TRBD1	.	TGTGCCAGCAGGGGTTGGGACAGGGGAATCTATGGCTACACCTTC	CASRGWDRGIYGYTF
TRBV28	TRBJ2-1	TRBD2	.	TGTGCCAGCAGTCTTAGCGGGAGGCCTCGCAATGAGCAGTTCTTC	CASSLSGRPRNEQFF
TRBV5-1	TRBJ1-4	.	.	TGCGCCAGCAGCTTGGCAGCTTTGGAGCCTGAAAAACTGTTTTTT	CASSLAALEPEKLFF
TRBV18	TRBJ2-2	.	.	TGTGCCAGCTCCCGGACACCCTTAAGGGCCACGAACACCGGGGAGCTGTTTTTT	CASSRTPLRATNTGELFF
TRBV5-4	TRBJ2-7	.	.	TGTGCCAGCAGCTACCTGAGGTTGGGGACCGGTACCTACGAGCAGTACTTC	CASSYLRLGTGTYEQYF
TRBV4-1	TRBJ1-6	.	.	TGCGCCAGCAGCCAACTGGGACTGTATAATTCACCCCTCCACTTT	CASSQLGLYNSPLHF
TRBV18	TRBJ2-2	.	.	TGTGCCAGCTCACCGAAGATGTGGGGATCCGGGGAGCTGTTTTTT	CASSPKMWGSGELFF
TRBV2	TRBJ1-5	.	few	TGTGCCAGCAGTGAGGCGTCCCGACTGGAGCCCCAGCATTTT	CASSEASRLEPQHF
TRBV6-5	TRBJ2-2	TRBD2	.	TGTGCCAGCAGCCCCCGGGGGGGAGTGGGCGGGGAGCTGTTTTTT	CASSPRGGVGGELFF
TRBV6-1	TRBJ2-7	TRBD1	few	TGTGCCAGCGGACAGGGTAGTCCCTACGAGCAGTACTTC	CASGQGSPYEQYF
TRBV6-6	TRBJ2-1	.	.	TGTGCCAGCAGTTATTTCGGTGGGGTCGATGAGCAGTTCTTC	CASSYFGGVDEQFF
TRBV7-2	TRBJ1-4	.	.	TGTGCCAGCAGCTTCCATGCAACTAATGAAAAACTGTTTTTT	CASSFHATNEKLFF
TRBV16	TRBJ1-5	.	.	TGTGCCAGCAGCCCAAGGGGACACCTAGGTCAGCCCCAGCATTTT	CASSPRGHLGQPQHF
TRBV28	TRBJ2-5	.	.	TGTGCCAGCACCCTGAGCGACCAAGAGACCCAGTACTTC	CASTLSDQETQYF
TRBV2	TRBJ2-7	.	.	TGTGCCAGCAGTGCTAACTACCGCTACGAGCAGTACTTC	CASSANYRYEQYF
TRBV11-3	TRBJ2-2	.	.	TGTGCCAGCAGCTTAGGGACCGGGGAGCTGTTTTTT	CASSLGTGELFF
TRBV5-1	TRBJ2-2	.	.	TGCGCCAGCAGCTTAGTGGGAATCACCGGGGAGCTGTTTTTT	CASSLVGITGELFF
TRBV5-1	TRBJ1-1	TRBD1	.	TGCGCCAGCAGCCCGGGACAGGGGACTCGGATGAACACTGAAGCTTTCTTT	CASSPGQGTRMNTEAFF
TRBV28	TRBJ2-7	.	once	TGTGCCAGCAGCAGCGTCTCCGTTGGCTACGAGCAGTACTTC	CASSSVSVGYEQYF
TRBV4-1	TRBJ1-3	.	.	TGCGCCAGCAGCCAAGATAAGGAGGGAGTCTCTGGAAACACCATATATTTT	CASSQDKEGVSGNTIYF
TRBV7-2	TRBJ2-2	.	.	TGTGCCAGCAGCTTTCAGTACGGGCCCGGGGAGCTGTTTTTT	CASSFQYGPGELFF
TRBV10-3	TRBJ1-2	.	.	TGTGCCATCAGTGAGCAGACAGAAGGCTACACCTTC	CAISEQTEGYTF